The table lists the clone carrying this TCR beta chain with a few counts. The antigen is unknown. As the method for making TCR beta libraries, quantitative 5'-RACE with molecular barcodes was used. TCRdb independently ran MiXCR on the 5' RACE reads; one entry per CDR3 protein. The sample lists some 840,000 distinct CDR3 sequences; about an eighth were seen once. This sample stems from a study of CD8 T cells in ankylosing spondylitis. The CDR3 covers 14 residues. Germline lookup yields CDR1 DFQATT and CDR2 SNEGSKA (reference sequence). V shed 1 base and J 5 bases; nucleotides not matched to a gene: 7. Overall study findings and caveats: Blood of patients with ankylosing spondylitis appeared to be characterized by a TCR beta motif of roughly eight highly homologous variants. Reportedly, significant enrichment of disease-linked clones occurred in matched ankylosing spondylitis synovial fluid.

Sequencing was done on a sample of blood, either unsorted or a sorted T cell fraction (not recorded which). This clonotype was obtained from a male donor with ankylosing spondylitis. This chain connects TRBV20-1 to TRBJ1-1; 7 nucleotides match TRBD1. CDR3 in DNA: TGCAGTGCTAGAGTCGAAGCAGGGGGAACTGAAGCTTTCTTT. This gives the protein CSARVEAGGTEAFF.